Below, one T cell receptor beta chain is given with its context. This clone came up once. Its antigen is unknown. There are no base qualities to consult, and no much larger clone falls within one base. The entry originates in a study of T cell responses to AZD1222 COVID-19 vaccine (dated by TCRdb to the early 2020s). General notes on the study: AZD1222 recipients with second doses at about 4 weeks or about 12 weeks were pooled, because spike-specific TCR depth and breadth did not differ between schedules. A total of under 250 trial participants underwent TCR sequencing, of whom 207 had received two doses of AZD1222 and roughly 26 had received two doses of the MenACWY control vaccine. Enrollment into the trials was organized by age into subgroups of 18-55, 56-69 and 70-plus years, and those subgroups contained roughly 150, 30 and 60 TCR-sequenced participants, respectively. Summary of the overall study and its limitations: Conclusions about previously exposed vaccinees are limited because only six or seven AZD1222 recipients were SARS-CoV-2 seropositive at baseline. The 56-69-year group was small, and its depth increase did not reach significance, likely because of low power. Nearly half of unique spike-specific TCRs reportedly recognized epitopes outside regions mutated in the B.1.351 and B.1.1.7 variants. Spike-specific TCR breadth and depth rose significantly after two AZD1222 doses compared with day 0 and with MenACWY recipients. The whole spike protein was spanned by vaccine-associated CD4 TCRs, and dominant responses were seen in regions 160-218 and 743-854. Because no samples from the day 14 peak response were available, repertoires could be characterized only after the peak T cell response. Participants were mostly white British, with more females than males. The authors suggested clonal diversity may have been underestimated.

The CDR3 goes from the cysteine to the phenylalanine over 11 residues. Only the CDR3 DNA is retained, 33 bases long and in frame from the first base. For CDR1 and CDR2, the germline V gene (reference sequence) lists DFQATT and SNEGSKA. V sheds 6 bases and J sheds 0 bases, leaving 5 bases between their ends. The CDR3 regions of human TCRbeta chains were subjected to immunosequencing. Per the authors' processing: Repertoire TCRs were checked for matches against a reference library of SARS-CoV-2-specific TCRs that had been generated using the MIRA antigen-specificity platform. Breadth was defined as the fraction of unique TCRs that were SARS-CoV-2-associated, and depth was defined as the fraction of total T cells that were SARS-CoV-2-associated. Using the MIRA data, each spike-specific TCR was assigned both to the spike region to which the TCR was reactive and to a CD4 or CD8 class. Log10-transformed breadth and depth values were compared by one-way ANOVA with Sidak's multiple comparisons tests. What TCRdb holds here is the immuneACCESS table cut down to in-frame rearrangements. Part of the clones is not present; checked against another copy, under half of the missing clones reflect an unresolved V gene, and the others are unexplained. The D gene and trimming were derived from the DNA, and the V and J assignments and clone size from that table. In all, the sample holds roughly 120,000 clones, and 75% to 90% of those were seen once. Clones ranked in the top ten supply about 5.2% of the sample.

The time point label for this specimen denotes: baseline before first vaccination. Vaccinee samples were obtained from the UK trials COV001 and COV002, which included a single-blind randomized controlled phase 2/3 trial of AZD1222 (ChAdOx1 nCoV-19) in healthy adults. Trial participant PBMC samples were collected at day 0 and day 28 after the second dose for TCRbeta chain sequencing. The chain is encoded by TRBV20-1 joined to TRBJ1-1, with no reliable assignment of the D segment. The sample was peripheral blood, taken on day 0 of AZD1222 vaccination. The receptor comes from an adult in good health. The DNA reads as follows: TGCAGTGCGAGCATGAACACTGAAGCTTTCTTT. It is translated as CSASMNTEAFF.